Shown below are 21 T cell receptor beta chains from a single sample sequenced in a study of cytomegalovirus exposure and HLA in healthy donors. Profiled with immunoSEQ multiplex PCR; TCRdb holds only in-frame clones, not every one. The sample records 250,000 to 400,000 clones, around 90% being singletons. Material: PBMCs. The receptors derive from a woman in her 30s in good health and CMV-seropositive.

The J gene is TRBJ2-5, the V gene TRBV15; the match to TRBD2 covers 9 bases. Germline trimming cut 0 bases from V and 1 base from J; bases unmatched to any gene: 3. The CDR3 covers 16 residues. Germline V CDR1 and CDR2: LNHNV, YYDKDF (reference sequence). The CDR3 reads CATSRDRRGGQETQYF. CDR3 coding DNA: TGTGCCACCAGCAGAGATCGGCGGGGGGGCCAAGAGACCCAGTACTTC.

The chain joins TRBV9 to TRBJ2-3, with 14 bases lining up with TRBD2. CDR3 size: 18 residues. The V and J ends lost 3 bases and 0 bases, in that order; junction bases with no gene match: 6. CDR1 is SGDLS and CDR2 is YYNGEE in the germline V gene. Here the CDR3 DNA reads TGTGCCAGCAGCGAGACTAGCGGGGGGGCCCCAAGCACAGATACGCAGTATTTT. Protein product: CASSETSGGAPSTDTQYF. Full variable domain (rest looked up from reference TRBV9 and TRBJ2-3): DSGVTQTPKHLITATGQRVTLRCSPRSGDLSVYWYQQSLDQGLQFLIQYYNGEERAKGNILERFSAQQFPDLHSELNLSSLELGDSALYFCASSETSGGAPSTDTQYFGPGTRLTVL.

This rearrangement joins TRBV5-1 to TRBJ1-4; weak D call: TRBD1 (5 bases). This CDR3 comprises 13 residues. V was trimmed by 3 bases and J by 7 bases, leaving 10 bases between them. The germline V gene encodes CDR1 SGHRS and CDR2 YFSETQ. The CDR3: CASSYQGGEKLFF. CDR3 in DNA: TGCGCCAGCAGCTACCAGGGTGGTGAAAAACTGTTTTTT.

The V gene is TRBV6-5, the J gene TRBJ2-1, with 7 bases matching TRBD2. Germline V gene sequence: CDR1 MNHEY, CDR2 SVGAGI. The length of the CDR3 is 13 residues. Unmatched junction bases numbered 8, after V lost 1 base and J lost 14 bases. The CDR3 loop is CASSYYGGSSKFF. The CDR3 nucleotides are TGTGCCAGCAGTTACTATGGCGGGAGTTCTAAGTTCTTC.

This chain uses TRBV4-2 with TRBJ2-7, with D possibly being TRBD2 (6 bases). Trimming stripped 4 bases from V and 0 bases from J, with 16 bases between. CDR1 is LGHNA and CDR2 is YNFKEQ in the germline V gene. This CDR3 has 16 residues. CDR3 residues: CASSPRRGGLSYEQYF. Written as DNA, the CDR3 is TGTGCCAGCAGCCCCCGGAGGGGAGGTCTCTCCTACGAGCAGTACTTC.

This chain's CDR3 is CASSGSGTGSNEKLFF. CDR3 coding DNA: TGTGCCAGCAGTGGCTCCGGGACAGGGAGTAATGAAAAACTGTTTTTT. The V call is TRBV25-1, the J call TRBJ1-4, with TRBD1 matching over 9 bases. Germline-derived CDR1 and CDR2 are MGHDK and SYGVNS. The CDR3 consists of 16 residues. Trimming at V came to 4 bases and at J to 4 bases, leaving 7 bases not matched to a gene.

This rearrangement joins TRBV20-1 to TRBJ2-5; D is perhaps TRBD2 (5 bases). Germline CDR1 is DFQATT and CDR2 is SNEGSKA (reference sequence). V lost 3 bases to trimming and J lost 9 bases, with 11 bases between them. The CDR3 has 11 residues. In DNA, the CDR3 is TGCAGTGCTAGCCTCCTAGCAGCCCAGTACTTC. As protein: CSASLLAAQYF.

The rearrangement uses TRBV27 and TRBJ1-5; D unresolved. The germline V and J ends were trimmed by 6 bases and 4 bases, with 7 bases remaining between them. The germline V gene has CDR1 MNHEY and CDR2 SMNVEV (reference sequence). This CDR3 spans 12 amino acids. The CDR3: CASSDINQPQHF. CDR3 nucleotides: TGTGCCAGCAGCGACATTAATCAGCCCCAGCATTTT.

The genes are TRBV6-5 and TRBJ1-1; D call uncertain. This CDR3 has 16 amino acids. Trimming pared 2 bases from V and 4 bases from J, leaving 17 bases between. Germline V gene sequence: CDR1 MNHEY, CDR2 SVGAGI. CDR3 nucleotide sequence: TGTGCCAGCAGTTACGACCCCGCGGGTATGAGCACTGAAGCTTTCTTT. Protein: CASSYDPAGMSTEAFF.

This clone appeared a single time. J is TRBJ1-2 and V is TRBV9; 7 bases fit TRBD1. Per the germline V gene, CDR1 is SGDLS and CDR2 is YYNGEE. This CDR3 has 15 residues. The trim removed 0 bases at V and 3 bases at J, leaving 5 bases unmatched. CDR3 sequence reads: CASSVGGQADYGYTF. The CDR3 DNA sequence: TGTGCCAGCAGCGTAGGAGGACAGGCAGACTATGGCTACACCTTC. Together with reference TRBV9 and TRBJ1-2, the CDR3 gives the full variable domain: DSGVTQTPKHLITATGQRVTLRCSPRSGDLSVYWYQQSLDQGLQFLIQYYNGEERAKGNILERFSAQQFPDLHSELNLSSLELGDSALYFCASSVGGQADYGYTFGSGTRLTVV.

The chain combines TRBV13 with TRBJ2-7, with D possibly TRBD1 on 5 matching bases. The CDR3 runs 11 residues. V was cut by 6 bases and J by 7 bases, with 10 bases left in between. Germline CDR1 PRHDT, CDR2 FYEKMQ (reference sequence). This CDR3 is CASSARAEQYF. The CDR3 nucleotides read TGTGCCAGCAGTGCCAGGGCAGAGCAGTACTTC.

This clone was detected ten times or more. The chain uses TRBV9 and TRBJ1-2, with D possibly TRBD1 on 5 matching bases. Germline lookup yields CDR1 SGDLS and CDR2 YYNGEE. V dropped 4 bases and J dropped 3 bases, with 16 bases sitting between them. The CDR3 sequence is 15 residues long. The CDR3 DNA reads TGTGCCAGCAGCCCCGATATGGGGGTTTACTATGGCTACACCTTC. Translating gives CASSPDMGVYYGYTF.

This sequence joins TRBV13 and TRBJ1-4; no definite D call. The CDR3 length is 16 residues. Trimming took 5 bases from V and 0 from J, leaving 13 bases between them. Germline V gene data show CDR1 as PRHDT and CDR2 as FYEKMQ (reference sequence). The CDR3 sequence: CASSGRTGATNEKLFF. The CDR3 nucleotides are TGTGCCAGCAGCGGCCGGACGGGCGCAACTAATGAAAAACTGTTTTTT.

The V gene is TRBV5-4, the J gene TRBJ2-5; possibly TRBD2 for D (5 bases). CDR1 is SGHNT, CDR2 YYREEE, per germline (reference sequence). The CDR3 consists of 14 residues. V was cut by 4 bases and J by 1 base, with 11 bases left in between. The CDR3 DNA follows: TGTGCCAGCAGCCATGTCGGGATCCAAGAGACCCAGTACTTC. The encoded protein is CASSHVGIQETQYF.

The chain uses TRBV27 and TRBJ1-2, with 10 bases aligning to TRBD1. Germline V gene lookup returns CDR1 MNHEY and CDR2 SMNVEV (reference sequence). The CDR3 totals 15 residues. The V gene end was trimmed by 5 bases and the J gene end by 4 bases; junction bases not matched to a gene: 7. This CDR3 reads CASSTPGTGVYGYTF. Written as DNA, the CDR3 is TGTGCCAGCAGTACACCCGGGACAGGGGTCTATGGCTACACCTTC.

This sequence joins TRBV13 and TRBJ1-2, with D perhaps TRBD1 (6 bases). V was cut by 2 bases and J by 5 bases, with 15 bases left in between. CDR3 length: 15 amino acids. Per the germline V gene, CDR1 is PRHDT and CDR2 is FYEKMQ (reference sequence). The CDR3 here is CASSLFTDSRYGYTF. The CDR3 nucleotides read TGTGCCAGCAGCTTATTCACGGACAGCCGTTATGGCTACACCTTC.

The chain links TRBV15 to TRBJ2-7; maybe TRBD2 (6 bases). Germline-derived CDR1 and CDR2 are LNHNV and YYDKDF (reference sequence). The CDR3 contains 15 residues. Trimming pared 1 base from V and 2 bases from J, leaving 12 bases between. The CDR3 is CATSRVGGRTYEQYF. The DNA for the CDR3 is TGTGCCACCAGCAGAGTAGGAGGGCGGACCTACGAGCAGTACTTC.

This clone occurred many times. This chain uses TRBV6-6 with TRBJ2-2; 7 nucleotides align to TRBD1. The CDR3 spans 13 residues. With V trimmed by 6 bases and J by 6 bases, 4 bases remained unmatched. Germline V gene lookup returns CDR1 MNHNY and CDR2 SVGAGI (reference sequence). The CDR3 DNA sequence: TGTGCCAGCAGCCTCGACAGGGCCGGGGAGCTGTTTTTT. Residues: CASSLDRAGELFF.

This clone came up many times. The chain employs TRBV15 and TRBJ2-7, with D tentatively TRBD1 or TRBD2 (7 bases each). CDR3 length equals 14 residues. Germline CDR1 and CDR2: LNHNV and YYDKDF (reference sequence). Trimming removed 5 bases at V and 6 bases at J, with 17 bases between. The CDR3 protein is CATSERQGGGEQYF. The CDR3 DNA follows: TGTGCCACCAGCGAAAGACAGGGAGGGGGCGAGCAGTACTTC. The full variable domain, its missing parts supplied by reference TRBV15 and TRBJ2-7, is DAMVIQNPRYQVTQFGKPVTLSCSQTLNHNVMYWYQQKSSQAPKLLFHYYDKDFNNEADTPDNFQSRRPNTSFCFLDIRSPGLGDTAMYLCATSERQGGGEQYFGPGTRLTVT.

This sequence joins TRBV4-2 and TRBJ1-4; TRBD1 aligns across 10 bases. The V gene's germline CDR1 is LGHNA and CDR2 YNFKEQ. J gave up 8 bases and V 5 bases, and 11 bases lay outside the gene matches. The CDR3 runs 16 residues. In nucleotides, the CDR3 is TGTGCCAGCAGCGACCGAGACAGGGGGCTGGTCGAAAAACTGTTTTTT. Translation: CASSDRDRGLVEKLFF.

The chain is built from TRBV4-3 and TRBJ2-2; 7 bases line up with TRBD1. CDR3 size: 16 residues. Per germline, CDR1 LGHNA and CDR2 YSLEER. V dropped 0 bases and J dropped 0; count of bases not matched to a gene: 1. In DNA, the CDR3 is TGCGCCAGCAGCCAAGACGGGACAGCGAACACCGGGGAGCTGTTTTTT. Protein product: CASSQDGTANTGELFF.